Listed below are T cell receptor beta chains from one sample, sequenced in a study of blood T cells in healthy people across ages. A single record per CDR3 protein comes from TCRdb applying MiXCR to the 5' RACE reads. The sample holds approximately 1,700,000 distinct CDR3 sequences, about two fifths seen once. Sequenced: blood. These receptors were obtained from a human donor in good health. The CDR3 runs from the conserved cysteine through the conserved F or W. A D gene is named only where the DNA matches it firmly. For some rows the clone size is stated as once, few or many, or as a class when expanded; others skip it.

J gene	clone size	V gene	D gene	CDR3 protein	CDR3 DNA
TRBJ1-5	NA	TRBV28	NA	CASSRDRIDQPQHF	TGTGCCAGCAGCAGAGACAGGATCGATCAGCCCCAGCATTTT
TRBJ2-5	NA	TRBV27	NA	CASSLFYGQETQYF	TGTGCCAGCAGTTTATTTTACGGTCAAGAGACCCAGTACTTC
TRBJ2-3	many	TRBV12-3/TRBV12-4	TRBD1	CASSLKTGGLQYF	TGTGCCAGCAGTTTAAAGACAGGGGGGTTGCAGTATTTT
TRBJ2-3	NA	TRBV6-1	NA	CASSEAVQSDTQYF	TGTGCCAGCAGTGAAGCGGTCCAATCAGATACGCAGTATTTT
TRBJ2-1	few	TRBV27	TRBD1	CASSPGQGDNEQFF	TGTGCCAGCAGTCCGGGACAGGGAGACAATGAGCAGTTCTTC
TRBJ2-3	NA	TRBV7-8	TRBD2	CASSIGTTSIDTQYF	TGTGCCAGCAGCATAGGAACGACTAGCATAGATACGCAGTATTTT
TRBJ2-7	NA	TRBV7-9	TRBD1	CVSSPDRVHPNEQYF	TGTGTCAGCAGTCCAGACAGGGTACATCCTAACGAGCAGTACTTC
TRBJ2-7	few	TRBV7-8	NA	CASSLEQGRAEQYF	TGTGCCAGCAGCTTAGAGCAGGGTAGAGCCGAGCAGTACTTC
TRBJ2-2	NA	TRBV2	NA	CASSEGGFSTGELFF	TGTGCCAGCAGTGAAGGAGGTTTTAGCACCGGGGAGCTGTTTTTT
TRBJ2-6	NA	TRBV6-6	NA	CASSWAGRSSGANVLTF	TGTGCCAGCAGCTGGGCGGGACGAAGCTCTGGGGCCAACGTCCTGACTTTC
TRBJ2-2	few	TRBV7-2	TRBD2	CASSLASSGTTGELFF	TGTGCCAGCAGCTTAGCCTCTAGCGGGACCACCGGGGAGCTGTTTTTT
TRBJ2-3	NA	TRBV15	NA	CATSRSSASSTDTQYF	TGTGCCACCAGCAGGAGTAGCGCTTCTAGCACAGATACGCAGTATTTT
TRBJ1-1	NA	TRBV5-5	NA	CASSLYPRTEAFF	TGTGCCAGCAGCCTGTACCCGAGGACTGAAGCTTTCTTT
TRBJ2-3	NA	TRBV6-2/TRBV6-3	NA	CASSYRRDAQYF	TGTGCCAGCAGTTACCGTCGGGATGCGCAGTATTTT
TRBJ2-3	NA	TRBV28	NA	CASIPFMANTDTQYF	TGTGCCAGCATCCCCTTTATGGCAAACACAGATACGCAGTATTTT
TRBJ2-7	NA	TRBV29-1	NA	CSVTGLMTTEQYF	TGCAGCGTTACGGGACTCATGACTACCGAGCAGTACTTC
TRBJ1-1	NA	TRBV5-1	NA	CASSASGGGVLNTEAFF	TGCGCCAGCAGCGCCTCAGGCGGGGGGGTTTTGAACACTGAAGCTTTCTTT
TRBJ2-3	NA	TRBV20-1	NA	CSALTDDPHSGTQYF	TGCAGTGCGTTGACCGATGACCCCCATTCCGGTACGCAGTATTTT
TRBJ2-1	NA	TRBV28	NA	CASGFGGRRFF	TGTGCCAGCGGGTTCGGGGGACGGCGGTTCTTC
TRBJ1-2	NA	TRBV12-3/TRBV12-4	NA	CASSLSQRGYTF	TGTGCCAGCAGTTTATCCCAGCGGGGCTACACCTTC
TRBJ2-1	few	TRBV7-8	NA	CASSGVGHQQFF	TGTGCCAGCAGCGGGGTTGGGCATCAGCAGTTCTTC
TRBJ2-3	NA	TRBV7-3	TRBD2	CASSFVASGGTNTQYF	TGTGCCAGCAGCTTTGTGGCTAGCGGGGGGACGAATACGCAGTATTTT
TRBJ1-2	once	TRBV6-2/TRBV6-3	NA	CASSRPSIRLNYGYTF	TGTGCCAGCAGCCGGCCCTCGATTCGATTAAACTATGGCTACACCTTC
TRBJ1-2	many	TRBV15	NA	CATSRDSDGYGYTF	TGTGCCACCAGCAGAGACTCGGACGGGTATGGCTACACCTTC
TRBJ2-7	NA	TRBV6-5	NA	CASSYSMGTHSYEQYF	TGTGCCAGCAGTTACTCGATGGGGACCCACTCCTACGAGCAGTACTTC
TRBJ2-1	many	TRBV7-2	TRBD2	CASSLASSGYNEQFF	TGTGCCAGCAGCTTAGCGTCTAGCGGGTATAATGAGCAGTTCTTC
TRBJ1-1	NA	TRBV4-3	NA	CASSHWAGDGTEAFF	TGCGCCAGCAGCCATTGGGCGGGGGACGGCACTGAAGCTTTCTTT
TRBJ2-7	NA	TRBV20-1	NA	CSARVVAGSYEQYF	TGCAGTGCTAGAGTTGTCGCAGGAAGCTACGAGCAGTACTTC
TRBJ2-5	NA	TRBV6-2/TRBV6-3	TRBD2	CASRGLAEYETQYF	TGTGCCAGCAGGGGACTAGCTGAGTACGAGACCCAGTACTTC
TRBJ1-1	NA	TRBV10-3	NA	CAIRGGVNTEAFF	TGTGCCATCCGTGGTGGCGTGAACACTGAAGCTTTCTTT
TRBJ1-1	few	TRBV29-1	TRBD1	CSVEGEQGAWNTEAFF	TGCAGCGTTGAAGGAGAACAGGGGGCCTGGAACACTGAAGCTTTCTTT
TRBJ2-3	NA	TRBV7-6	NA	CASSYTASTDTQYF	TGTGCCAGCAGCTACACAGCTAGCACAGATACGCAGTATTTT
TRBJ2-1	NA	TRBV5-1	NA	CASSPRQTATGEQFF	TGCGCCAGCAGCCCAAGACAGACCGCGACGGGTGAGCAGTTCTTC
TRBJ2-1	once	TRBV20-1	TRBD2	CSARSPISGGTSYNEQFF	TGCAGTGCTAGAAGCCCCATCAGCGGGGGAACGTCCTACAATGAGCAGTTCTTC
TRBJ1-6	NA	TRBV7-9	NA	CASGEGYNSPLHF	TGTGCCAGCGGCGAGGGATATAATTCACCCCTCCACTTT
TRBJ2-5	NA	TRBV28	TRBD1	CASSCVSGQGTQYF	TGTGCCAGCAGTTGTGTATCGGGACAGGGGACCCAGTACTTC
TRBJ2-3	NA	TRBV12-3/TRBV12-4	NA	CASSLTDWRPTDTQYF	TGTGCCAGCAGCCTAACGGACTGGAGACCCACAGATACGCAGTATTTT
TRBJ2-1	NA	TRBV27	TRBD2	CASRSSGGPDEQFF	TGTGCCAGCAGATCTAGCGGGGGTCCTGATGAGCAGTTCTTC
TRBJ2-2	NA	TRBV24-1	NA	CATSDGSTGELFF	TGTGCCACCAGTGACGGTAGCACCGGGGAGCTGTTTTTT
TRBJ2-6	NA	TRBV7-8	TRBD1	CASSFRTGSGANVPTF	TGTGCCAGCAGCTTTAGGACAGGCTCTGGGGCCAACGTCCCGACTTTC
TRBJ1-4	NA	TRBV29-1	TRBD1	CSAKKGAGGSTNEKLFF	TGCAGCGCAAAAAAGGGGGCAGGGGGATCAACTAATGAAAAACTGTTTTTT
TRBJ2-7	NA	TRBV5-1	TRBD2	CASSLRVAGPYEQYF	TGCGCCAGCAGCTTGAGGGTAGCGGGTCCCTACGAGCAGTACTTC
TRBJ2-1	NA	TRBV5-1	NA	CASSFGAPANYNEQFF	TGCGCCAGCAGCTTTGGGGCACCTGCTAATTACAATGAGCAGTTCTTC
TRBJ2-5	NA	TRBV28	TRBD2	CASSPGVAGDQETQYF	TGTGCCAGCAGTCCCGGTGTAGCGGGGGATCAAGAGACCCAGTACTTC
TRBJ2-3	NA	TRBV7-2	NA	CASSVPPTDTQYF	TGTGCCAGCAGCGTACCACCCACAGATACGCAGTATTTT
TRBJ2-6	NA	TRBV24-1	NA	CATSDLQMGDEGSGANVLTF	TGTGCCACCAGTGATTTGCAAATGGGGGACGAAGGGTCTGGGGCCAACGTCCTGACTTTC
TRBJ2-1	few	TRBV20-1	TRBD2	CSASSRAGASYNEQFF	TGCAGTGCTAGTTCCAGAGCGGGGGCTTCCTACAATGAGCAGTTCTTC
TRBJ2-3	many	TRBV12-3/TRBV12-4	NA	CASSPGTTSTDTQYF	TGTGCCAGCAGCCCCGGGACCACTAGCACAGATACGCAGTATTTT
TRBJ2-7	NA	TRBV20-1	NA	CSARGATEQYF	TGCAGTGCTAGGGGGGCAACCGAGCAGTACTTC
TRBJ1-5	NA	TRBV12-5	NA	CASGLGEQPQHF	TGTGCTAGTGGTTTGGGGGAACAGCCCCAGCATTTT